These 24 T cell receptor beta chains were sequenced from one sample in a study of OX40 agonist ivuxolimab in advanced cancers. Produced via immunoSEQ multiplex PCR; TCRdb's table is partial and in-frame only. The table lists some 100,000 clones, about nine tenths of them singletons. This material consisted of CD4+ or CD8+ T cells sorted from blood, taken in a trial of the OX40 agonist ivuxolimab. The receptors here all came from an adult with an advanced solid tumor such as melanoma, head and neck, liver or kidney cancer.

The rearrangement joins TRBV5-5 to TRBJ2-7; D is uncertain. The V end lost 4 bases, the J end lost 2 bases, and 13 bases lay between the germline ends. CDR1 and CDR2 (germline): SGHKS, YYEKEE (reference sequence). The CDR3 contains 14 residues. The CDR3 nucleotides read TGTGCCAGCAGCGTGGACGGCTTGACCTACGAGCAGTACTTC. This encodes CASSVDGLTYEQYF.

The V gene is TRBV7-2, the J gene TRBJ2-5, with a possible D match to TRBD1 (7 bases). CDR3 size: 15 residues. With 0 bases removed from V and 5 bases from J, the gap between germline ends came to 13 bases. The germline gives CDR1 SGHTA, CDR2 FQGNSA. The DNA for the CDR3 is TGTGCCAGCAGCTTAGCCCCAGGGGGGCGGGAGACCCAGTACTTC. Its translation is CASSLAPGGRETQYF.

The V call is TRBV6-1, the J call TRBJ2-2, with D maybe TRBD1 (6 bases). This CDR3 is built from 14 residues. The V and J ends lost 4 bases and 5 bases respectively, with 11 bases between them. The V gene's germline CDR1 is MNHNS and CDR2 SASEGT. The CDR3 bases are TGTGCCAGCAGTGCGGACAGATATACCGGGGAGCTGTTTTTT. This sequence encodes CASSADRYTGELFF.

CDR3 nucleotides: TGTGCCAGCAGCGATTACAATGAGCAGTTCTTC. As protein: CASSDYNEQFF. The chain employs TRBV7-9 and TRBJ2-1, with D unresolved. The CDR3 consists of 11 residues. Per germline, CDR1 SEHNR and CDR2 FQNEAQ (reference sequence). Deletions cut 5 bases from V and 4 bases from J, with 3 bases between.

J is TRBJ2-3 and V is TRBV7-8; a possible D gene is TRBD2 (7 bases). The germline gives CDR1 SGHVS, CDR2 FQNEAQ. The CDR3 contains 15 residues. V was pared by 3 bases and J by 3 bases, with 13 bases between. CDR3 bases: TGTGCCAGCAGCTTTGGACTAGACAGGACAGATACGCAGTATTTT. Translated, it gives CASSFGLDRTDTQYF. Supplemented by reference TRBV7-8 and TRBJ2-3, the full variable domain reads GAGVSQSPRYKVAKRGQDVALRCDPISGHVSLFWYQQALGQGPEFLTYFQNEAQLDKSGLPSDRFFAERPEGSVSTLKIQRTQQEDSAVYLCASSFGLDRTDTQYFGPGTRLTVL.

This clone showed up just once. The chain combines TRBV28 with TRBJ1-5; maybe TRBD1 (6 bases). The CDR3 runs to 16 residues. V dropped 3 bases and J dropped 0 bases, with 12 bases sitting between them. Germline CDR1 and CDR2: MDHEN and SYDVKM. The CDR3 sequence: CASSFGGYSSNQPQHF. CDR3 in DNA: TGTGCCAGCAGTTTCGGGGGCTATAGTAGCAATCAGCCCCAGCATTTT. The whole variable domain, remainder taken from reference TRBV28 and TRBJ1-5, is DVKVTQSSRYLVKRTGEKVFLECVQDMDHENMFWYRQDPGLGLRLIYFSYDVKMKEKGDIPEGYSVSREKKERFSLILESASTNQTSMYLCASSFGGYSSNQPQHFGDGTRLSIL.

The chain couples TRBV5-6 to TRBJ2-7; 11 nucleotides match TRBD2. This CDR3 region has 15 residues. CDR1 SGHDT and CDR2 YYEEEE come from the germline V gene. V lost 3 bases, J lost 7 bases, and 9 bases stayed unmatched. In DNA form, the CDR3 reads TGTGCCAGCAGCTATTATAGCGGGAGGGCGGCGGAGCAGTACTTC. It encodes CASSYYSGRAAEQYF.

The rearrangement uses TRBV6-1 and TRBJ1-2, with D perhaps matching TRBD1 (6 bases). Germline V gene sequence: CDR1 MNHNS, CDR2 SASEGT. This CDR3 is 17 amino acids long. Trimming pared 3 bases from V and 8 bases from J, leaving 25 bases between. CDR3 amino acids: CASSDPQGVIWAGGYTF. The CDR3 coding sequence is TGTGCCAGCAGTGACCCACAGGGCGTGATTTGGGCAGGCGGCTACACCTTC.

The chain uses TRBV18 and TRBJ2-5; TRBD1 matches 8 bases. Unmatched junction bases numbered 4, after V lost 3 bases and J lost 4 bases. The CDR3 is made up of 14 amino acids. Looked up from germline, CDR1 is KGHSH and CDR2 is LQKENI. CDR3 in amino acids: CASSPGQVPETQYF. The CDR3 DNA reads as TGTGCCAGCTCACCGGGACAGGTCCCAGAGACCCAGTACTTC.

The V and J genes are TRBV29-1 and TRBJ2-7; D is possibly TRBD2 (6 bases). The V gene lost 4 bases and the J gene lost 2 bases, with 15 bases spanning the gap. CDR1 and CDR2 from the germline V gene are SQVTM and ANQGSEA. This CDR3 has 14 amino acids. The CDR3 sequence: CSVVPGLRAYEQYF. The CDR3 bases are TGCAGCGTTGTTCCGGGACTCCGAGCCTACGAGCAGTACTTC.

In nucleotides, the CDR3 is TGTGCCAGCAGCCAAGGGGGAGCCAATCAGCCCCAGCATTTT. This codes for CASSQGGANQPQHF. The V and J genes are TRBV16 and TRBJ1-5, with a weak D call TRBD1 (5 bases). The germline V gene encodes CDR1 KGHSY and CDR2 FQNENV. CDR3 length: 14 residues. Trimming pared 2 bases from V and 3 bases from J, leaving 8 bases between.

The chain uses TRBV6-6 and TRBJ2-3, with 10 bases aligning to TRBD2. The V gene end was trimmed by 6 bases and the J gene end by 6 bases; junction bases not matched to a gene: 6. CDR1 is MNHNY and CDR2 is SVGAGI in the germline V gene (reference sequence). This CDR3 has 14 amino acids. DNA of the CDR3: TGTGCCAGCAGCGGAGCGGGAGGGATGGATACGCAGTATTTT. It encodes CASSGAGGMDTQYF.

The chain carries TRBV27 and TRBJ2-3; 7 nucleotides agree with TRBD2. The junction had 15 bases not matched to a gene; V was cut back by 4 bases and J by 5 bases. CDR3 size: 17 residues. Germline CDR1 and CDR2: MNHEY and SMNVEV (reference sequence). For the CDR3, the DNA is TGTGCCAGCAGTTCACGCGTAGCCGGGGGGTGGGAAGATACGCAGTATTTT. Translating it yields CASSSRVAGGWEDTQYF.

This clone was counted only a few times. The chain couples TRBV18 to TRBJ2-2, with D tentatively TRBD2 (6 bases). Trimming shortened V by 6 bases and J by 0 bases, and 17 bases separated the two germline ends. This CDR3 has 17 amino acids. Germline CDR1 and CDR2: KGHSH and LQKENI. The CDR3 DNA is TGTGCCAGCTCCCCCTTTTGGACTACCACGAACACCGGGGAGCTGTTTTTT. Its protein product is CASSPFWTTTNTGELFF.

V usage is TRBV7-6 and J usage is TRBJ1-1; D unresolved. There are 15 residues in the CDR3. V was pared by 1 base and J by 3 bases, with 12 bases between. Germline V gene sequence: CDR1 SGHVS, CDR2 FNYEAQ. The CDR3 DNA reads as TGTGCCAGCAGCTTAGGAGGTGGAGATTACACTGAAGCTTTCTTT. Encoded protein: CASSLGGGDYTEAFF. The entire variable domain, with the rest obtained from reference TRBV7-6 and TRBJ1-1, is as follows: GAGVSQSPRYKVTKRGQDVALRCDPISGHVSLYWYRQALGQGPEFLTYFNYEAQQDKSGLPNDRFSAERPEGSISTLTIQRTEQRDSAMYRCASSLGGGDYTEAFFGQGTRLTVV.

The rearrangement links TRBV7-3 to TRBJ2-4, with no clear D. CDR1 is SGHTA, CDR2 FQGTGA, per germline. This CDR3 has 14 amino acids. V dropped 1 base and J dropped 11 bases, with 15 bases sitting between them. The CDR3 DNA reads as TGTGCCAGCAGCTTAAAAGGGCCCCAAGGATTTCAGTACTTC. Translated: CASSLKGPQGFQYF. Complete variable domain (other parts from reference TRBV7-3 and TRBJ2-4): GAGVSQTPSNKVTEKGKYVELRCDPISGHTALYWYRQSLGQGPEFLIYFQGTGAADDSGLPNDRFFAVRPEGSVSTLKIQRTERGDSAVYLCASSLKGPQGFQYFGAGTRLSVL.

The genes are TRBV11-2 and TRBJ2-7; 10 bases map to TRBD2. V lost 6 bases to trimming and J lost 2 bases; unmatched junction nucleotides: 7. CDR3 length: 15 amino acids. CDR1 and CDR2 (germline): SGHAT, FQNNGV. CDR3 in DNA: TGTGCCAGCAGTTCAGGAGCGGGAGGGGCCTACGAGCAGTACTTC. This codes for CASSSGAGGAYEQYF.

V gene TRBV7-9 combines with J gene TRBJ2-7; no clear D gene. The CDR3 is 14 residues long. The V gene lost 0 bases and the J gene lost 2 bases, with 8 bases spanning the gap. In germline, CDR1 is SEHNR, CDR2 FQNEAQ (reference sequence). In DNA form, the CDR3 reads TGTGCCAGCAGCTTAGCGGGATCCACCTACGAGCAGTACTTC. Encoded protein: CASSLAGSTYEQYF.

The rearrangement uses TRBV28 and TRBJ2-1; a possible D gene is TRBD2 (5 bases). This CDR3 region has 13 residues. Germline CDR1 reads MDHEN; CDR2 reads SYDVKM. V was trimmed by 8 bases and J by 0 bases, leaving 8 bases between them. CDR3 sequence (DNA): TGTGCCAGCGAGCGGAGCTCCTACAATGAGCAGTTCTTC. Translating it yields CASERSSYNEQFF.

DNA of the CDR3: TGTGCCAGCAGTTTTCCGAGCACAGATACGCAGTATTTT. Protein: CASSFPSTDTQYF. The gene calls are TRBV27 and TRBJ2-3, with D hard to call. Germline values: CDR1 MNHEY, CDR2 SMNVEV (reference sequence). V was pared by 3 bases and J by 0 bases, with 4 bases between. The CDR3 has 13 amino acids.

This clone was counted only a few times. The V gene is TRBV6-1, the J gene TRBJ1-1; 9 bases match TRBD1. V dropped 6 bases and J dropped 1; count of bases not matched to a gene: 3. The CDR3 length is 14 residues. Looked up from germline, CDR1 is MNHNS and CDR2 is SASEGT. Here the CDR3 reads CASRVTGGNTEAFF. The CDR3 DNA reads TGTGCCAGCAGGGTGACAGGGGGGAACACTGAAGCTTTCTTT.

The chain carries TRBV5-1 and TRBJ2-1, with 10 nucleotides matching TRBD2. Germline CDR1 reads SGHRS; CDR2 reads YFSETQ. With 0 bases clipped from V and 0 bases from J, the junction kept 0 bases outside the gene matches. CDR3 length: 16 residues. The CDR3 bases are TGCGCCAGCAGCTTGGTAGCGGGAGGCTCCTACAATGAGCAGTTCTTC. Translated, it gives CASSLVAGGSYNEQFF.

The chain combines TRBV11-2 with TRBJ1-1; 7 bases are shared with TRBD1. This CDR3 has 14 residues. The germline gives CDR1 SGHAT, CDR2 FQNNGV. The V and J ends lost 4 bases and 4 bases, in that order; junction bases with no gene match: 6. This CDR3 is CASSSRRGGTEAFF. CDR3 nucleotide sequence: TGTGCCAGCAGCTCCCGCAGGGGGGGCACTGAAGCTTTCTTT.

This rearrangement joins TRBV30 to TRBJ1-6; 9 positions agree with TRBD1. The CDR3 is 15 residues long. J was trimmed by 10 bases and V by 2 bases; bases with no gene match: 9. Per germline, CDR1 GTSNPN and CDR2 SVGIG (reference sequence). The CDR3 here is CAWSSTGTGLSPLHF. Written as DNA, the CDR3 is TGTGCCTGGAGTTCCACCGGGACAGGGTTATCACCCCTCCACTTT. Combining the CDR3 with reference TRBV30 and TRBJ1-6 gives the whole variable domain SQTIHQWPATLVQPVGSPLSLECTVEGTSNPNLYWYRQAAGRGLQLLFYSVGIGQISSEVPQNLSASRPQDRQFILSSKKLLLSDSGFYLCAWSSTGTGLSPLHFGNGTRLTVT.